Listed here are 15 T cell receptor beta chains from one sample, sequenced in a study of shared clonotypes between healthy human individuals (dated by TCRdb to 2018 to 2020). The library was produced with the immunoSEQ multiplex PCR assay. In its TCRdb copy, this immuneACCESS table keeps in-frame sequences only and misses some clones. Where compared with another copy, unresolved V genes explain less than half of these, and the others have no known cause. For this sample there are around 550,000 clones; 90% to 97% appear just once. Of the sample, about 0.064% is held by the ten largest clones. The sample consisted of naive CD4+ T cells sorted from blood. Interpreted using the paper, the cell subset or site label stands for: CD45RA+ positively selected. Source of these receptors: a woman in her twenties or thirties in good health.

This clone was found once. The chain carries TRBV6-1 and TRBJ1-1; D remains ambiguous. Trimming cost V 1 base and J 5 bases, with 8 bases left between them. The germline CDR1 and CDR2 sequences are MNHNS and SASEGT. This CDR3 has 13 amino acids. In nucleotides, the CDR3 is TGTGCCAGCAGTGAAGGTCGTCGTACTGAAGCTTTCTTT. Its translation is CASSEGRRTEAFF.

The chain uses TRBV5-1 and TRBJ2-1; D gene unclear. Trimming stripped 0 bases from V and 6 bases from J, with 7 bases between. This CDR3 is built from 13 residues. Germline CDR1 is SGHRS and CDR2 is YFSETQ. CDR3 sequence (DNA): TGCGCCAGCAGCTTGGCCGGAAGCAATGAGCAGTTCTTC. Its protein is CASSLAGSNEQFF.

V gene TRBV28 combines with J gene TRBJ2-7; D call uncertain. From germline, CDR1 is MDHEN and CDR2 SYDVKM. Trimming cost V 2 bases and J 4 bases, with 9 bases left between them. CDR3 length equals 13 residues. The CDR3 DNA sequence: TGTGCCAGCAGTTTAGGGCAGGAGTACGAGCAGTACTTC. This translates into CASSLGQEYEQYF.

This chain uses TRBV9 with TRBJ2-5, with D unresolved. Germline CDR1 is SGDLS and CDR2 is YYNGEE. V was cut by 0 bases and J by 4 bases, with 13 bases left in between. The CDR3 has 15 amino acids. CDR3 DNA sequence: TGTGCCAGCAGCGTAGGGCCCTTGGTCCCAGAGACCCAGTACTTC. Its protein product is CASSVGPLVPETQYF. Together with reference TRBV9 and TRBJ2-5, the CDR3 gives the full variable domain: DSGVTQTPKHLITATGQRVTLRCSPRSGDLSVYWYQQSLDQGLQFLIQYYNGEERAKGNILERFSAQQFPDLHSELNLSSLELGDSALYFCASSVGPLVPETQYFGPGTRLLVL.

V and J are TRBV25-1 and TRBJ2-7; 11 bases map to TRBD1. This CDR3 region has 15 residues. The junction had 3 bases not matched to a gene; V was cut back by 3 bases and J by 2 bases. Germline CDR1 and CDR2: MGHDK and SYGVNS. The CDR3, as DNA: TGTGCCAGCAGTGAGGGGACAGGGGGACCCTACGAGCAGTACTTC. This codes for CASSEGTGGPYEQYF.

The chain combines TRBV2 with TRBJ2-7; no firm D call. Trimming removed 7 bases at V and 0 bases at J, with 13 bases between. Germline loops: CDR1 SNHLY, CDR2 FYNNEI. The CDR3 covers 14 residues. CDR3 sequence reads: CASINGLSSYEQYF. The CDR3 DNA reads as TGTGCCAGCATCAACGGGCTTAGCTCCTACGAGCAGTACTTC. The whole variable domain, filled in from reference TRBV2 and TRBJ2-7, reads EPEVTQTPSHQVTQMGQEVILRCVPISNHLYFYWYRQILGQKVEFLVSFYNNEISEKSEIFDDQFSVERPDGSNFTLKIRSTKLEDSAMYFCASINGLSSYEQYFGPGTRLTVT.

The CDR3 loop is CASSPGLGAYNEQFF. CDR3 sequence (DNA): TGTGCCAGCAGCCCGGGACTAGGTGCCTACAATGAGCAGTTCTTC. The chain has TRBV7-6 and TRBJ2-1, with 8 bases lining up with TRBD2. V trimming: 5 bases; J trimming: 2 bases; junction bases outside the gene matches: 5. The germline V gene has CDR1 SGHVS and CDR2 FNYEAQ. The CDR3 loop spans 15 amino acids. The full variable domain, in which reference TRBV7-6 and TRBJ2-1 provide the parts outside the CDR3, is GAGVSQSPRYKVTKRGQDVALRCDPISGHVSLYWYRQALGQGPEFLTYFNYEAQQDKSGLPNDRFSAERPEGSISTLTIQRTEQRDSAMYRCASSPGLGAYNEQFFGPGTRLTVL.

In nucleotides, the CDR3 is TGTGCCAGCAGCTCTTCCCTCCCCGCGACCCCGCAGTACTTC. Translating gives CASSSSLPATPQYF. The V call is TRBV11-2, the J call TRBJ2-7; D not certain. From germline, CDR1 is SGHAT and CDR2 FQNNGV. The CDR3 has 14 residues. Between the trimmed V and J ends, which lost 4 bases and 9 bases, there was a span of 19 bases.

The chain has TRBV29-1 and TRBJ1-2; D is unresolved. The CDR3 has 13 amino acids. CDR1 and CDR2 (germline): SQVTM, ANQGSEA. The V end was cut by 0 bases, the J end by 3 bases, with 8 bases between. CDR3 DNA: TGCAGCGTTGAAGATCGGACGGACTATGGCTACACCTTC. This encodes CSVEDRTDYGYTF.

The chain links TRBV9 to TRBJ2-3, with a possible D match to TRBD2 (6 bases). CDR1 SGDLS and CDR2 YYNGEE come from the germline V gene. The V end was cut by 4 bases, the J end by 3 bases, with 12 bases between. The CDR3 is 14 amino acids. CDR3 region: CASSPGLGTDTQYF. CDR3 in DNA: TGTGCCAGCAGCCCGGGACTTGGGACAGATACGCAGTATTTT.

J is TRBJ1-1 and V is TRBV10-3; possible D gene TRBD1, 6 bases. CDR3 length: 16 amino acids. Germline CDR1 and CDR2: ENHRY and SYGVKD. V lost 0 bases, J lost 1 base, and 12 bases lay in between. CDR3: CAISESGAGRNTEAFF. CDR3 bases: TGTGCCATCAGTGAGTCGGGGGCGGGGAGGAACACTGAAGCTTTCTTT.

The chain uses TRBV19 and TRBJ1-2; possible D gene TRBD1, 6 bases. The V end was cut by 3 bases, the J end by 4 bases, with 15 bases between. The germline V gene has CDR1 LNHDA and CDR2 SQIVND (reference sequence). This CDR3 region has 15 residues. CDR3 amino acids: CASSMLAGQIYGYTF. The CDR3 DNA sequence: TGTGCCAGTAGTATGCTCGCAGGACAGATCTATGGCTACACCTTC. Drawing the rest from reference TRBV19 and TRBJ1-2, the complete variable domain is DGGITQSPKYLFRKEGQNVTLSCEQNLNHDAMYWYRQDPGQGLRLIYYSQIVNDFQKGDIAEGYSVSREKKESFPLTVTSAQKNPTAFYLCASSMLAGQIYGYTFGSGTRLTVV.

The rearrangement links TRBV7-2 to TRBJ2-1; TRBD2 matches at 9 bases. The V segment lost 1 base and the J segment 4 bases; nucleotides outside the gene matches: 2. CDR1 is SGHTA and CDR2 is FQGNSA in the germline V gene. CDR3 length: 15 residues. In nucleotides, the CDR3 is TGTGCCAGCAGCTTAGGACTAGCGGCTTACAATGAGCAGTTCTTC. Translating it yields CASSLGLAAYNEQFF.

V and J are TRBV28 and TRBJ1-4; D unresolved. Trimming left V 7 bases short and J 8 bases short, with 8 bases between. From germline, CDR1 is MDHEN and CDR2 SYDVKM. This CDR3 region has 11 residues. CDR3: CASTLGEKLFF. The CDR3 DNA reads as TGTGCCAGCACTCTGGGGGAAAAACTGTTTTTT.

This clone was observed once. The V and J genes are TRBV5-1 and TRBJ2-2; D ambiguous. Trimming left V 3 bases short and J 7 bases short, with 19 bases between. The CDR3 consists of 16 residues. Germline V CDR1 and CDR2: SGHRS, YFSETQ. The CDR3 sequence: CASSSRILGWGGELFF. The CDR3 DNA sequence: TGCGCCAGCAGCTCAAGAATTTTGGGTTGGGGCGGGGAGCTGTTTTTT.